This TCR beta chain was captured by sequencing in a study of cytomegalovirus exposure and HLA in healthy donors. Study-wide results and caveats: Per published reports, the classifier diagnosed cytomegalovirus status with high specificity and sensitivity. From TCR beta sequences, most subjects' HLA-A and HLA-B alleles were reportedly predicted accurately.

The PCR ran on 60 Vbeta and 13 Jbeta primers. Method: immunoSEQ multiplex PCR; TCRdb's copy keeps in-frame clones and lacks some. The sample table includes around 50,000 clones. In regard to this clone: As yet, its antigen is unknown.

Per germline, CDR1 MNHEY and CDR2 SMNVEV (reference sequence). J gave up 4 bases and V 2 bases, and 10 bases lay outside the gene matches. The CDR3 totals 17 residues. This chain connects TRBV27 to TRBJ2-7; 11 nucleotides align to TRBD2. This sequence was found in a woman aged 25 to 39 in good health and CMV-seropositive. The specimen was PBMCs. CDR3 residues: CASSLRPATSGEYEQYF. Written as DNA, the CDR3 is TGTGCCAGCAGTTTAAGACCCGCGACTAGCGGGGAATACGAGCAGTACTTC.